The clone carrying this T cell receptor (beta chain) has only a few counts. Its specificity is not known. Researchers took RNA transcripts and amplified TCR beta CDR3 regions from them. A first-round RT-PCR used HTBI primers, followed by a second-round multiplex PCR. One entry per CDR3 protein, called by TCRdb with MiXCR from the multiplex PCR reads. The table has hundreds of thousands of distinct CDR3 sequences, roughly two fifths seen once. This entry is derived from a study of Graves' ophthalmopathy and Graves' hyperthyroidism. Study conclusions and caveats: In blood, most expanded thyroid clonotypes above 0.001 frequency were also detected.

Looked up from germline, CDR1 is SGHAT and CDR2 is FQNNGV. This CDR3 comprises 16 residues. The trim removed 6 bases at V and 3 bases at J, leaving 14 bases unmatched. Where ophthalmopathy was present, donors had moderate-to-severe activity, CAS ≥3, NOSPECS ≥4 and duration under 3 months. The sample consisted of peripheral blood. This sequence originates from an adult man with Graves' ophthalmopathy. This chain uses TRBV11-2 with TRBJ2-7; 7 bases are shared with TRBD2. The CDR3 spells CASRRPGRGTHYEQYF. The CDR3 DNA reads TGTGCCAGCAGACGGCCTGGGCGGGGGACCCACTACGAGCAGTACTTC.